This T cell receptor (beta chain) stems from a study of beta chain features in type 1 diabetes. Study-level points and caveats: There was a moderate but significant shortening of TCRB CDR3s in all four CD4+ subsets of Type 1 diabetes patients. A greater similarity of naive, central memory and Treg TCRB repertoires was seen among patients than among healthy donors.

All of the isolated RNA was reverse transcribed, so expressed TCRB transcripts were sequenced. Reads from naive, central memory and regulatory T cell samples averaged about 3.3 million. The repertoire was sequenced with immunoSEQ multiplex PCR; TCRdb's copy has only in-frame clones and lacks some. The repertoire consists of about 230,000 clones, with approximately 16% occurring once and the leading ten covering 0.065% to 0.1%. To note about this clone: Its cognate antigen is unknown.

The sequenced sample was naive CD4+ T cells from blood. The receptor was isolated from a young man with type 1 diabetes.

CDR3 loop: CSVRTGASGEQYF. CDR3 in DNA: TGCAGCGTTAGGACAGGGGCTTCAGGGGAGCAGTACTTC. V gene TRBV29-1 combines with J gene TRBJ2-7, with 9 bases identical to TRBD1. Germline V gene sequence: CDR1 SQVTM, CDR2 ANQGSEA. CDR3 size: 13 residues. J was trimmed by 7 bases and V by 5 bases; bases with no gene match: 9.